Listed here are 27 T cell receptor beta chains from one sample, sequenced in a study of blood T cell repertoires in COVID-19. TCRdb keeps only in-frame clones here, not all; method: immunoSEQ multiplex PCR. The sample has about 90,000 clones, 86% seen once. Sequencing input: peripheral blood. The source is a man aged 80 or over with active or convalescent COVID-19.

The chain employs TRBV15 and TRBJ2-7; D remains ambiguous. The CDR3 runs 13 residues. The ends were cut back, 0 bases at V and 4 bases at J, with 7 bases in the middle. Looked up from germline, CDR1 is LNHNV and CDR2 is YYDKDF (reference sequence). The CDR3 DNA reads TGTGCCACCAGCAGAGAGTCAGGATACGAGCAGTACTTC. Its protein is CATSRESGYEQYF.

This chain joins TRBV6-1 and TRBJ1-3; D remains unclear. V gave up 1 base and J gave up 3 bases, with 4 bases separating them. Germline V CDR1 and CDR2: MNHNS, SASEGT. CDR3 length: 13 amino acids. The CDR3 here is CASSEVNGNTIYF. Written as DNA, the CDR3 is TGTGCCAGCAGTGAAGTCAATGGAAACACCATATATTTT.

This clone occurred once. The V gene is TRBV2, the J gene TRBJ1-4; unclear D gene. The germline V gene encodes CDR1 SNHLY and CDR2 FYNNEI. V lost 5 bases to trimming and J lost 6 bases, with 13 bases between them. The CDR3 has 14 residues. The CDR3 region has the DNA TGTGCCAGCAGTCTGGCGGGAGGTGATGAAAAACTGTTTTTT. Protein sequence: CASSLAGGDEKLFF. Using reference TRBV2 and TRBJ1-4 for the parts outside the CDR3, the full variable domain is EPEVTQTPSHQVTQMGQEVILRCVPISNHLYFYWYRQILGQKVEFLVSFYNNEISEKSEIFDDQFSVERPDGSNFTLKIRSTKLEDSAMYFCASSLAGGDEKLFFGSGTQLSVL.

The CDR3 protein is CASSLTGGGGETQYF. DNA for the CDR3: TGTGCCAGCAGTTTAACAGGGGGCGGAGGGGAGACCCAGTACTTC. The chain couples TRBV27 to TRBJ2-5; 9 nucleotides align to TRBD1. CDR3 length equals 15 residues. CDR1 is MNHEY and CDR2 is SMNVEV in the germline V gene (reference sequence). V trimming: 2 bases; J trimming: 5 bases; junction bases outside the gene matches: 6.

The CDR3, as DNA: TGTGCCAGCAGCTTGTCAGGGGAGGGCTACACCTTC. Protein: CASSLSGEGYTF. V gene TRBV11-2 combines with J gene TRBJ1-2, with TRBD1 as a possible D gene (6 bases). V lost 3 bases and J 8 bases, leaving 10 bases between the germline ends. Germline CDR1 and CDR2: SGHAT and FQNNGV. The CDR3 totals 12 residues.

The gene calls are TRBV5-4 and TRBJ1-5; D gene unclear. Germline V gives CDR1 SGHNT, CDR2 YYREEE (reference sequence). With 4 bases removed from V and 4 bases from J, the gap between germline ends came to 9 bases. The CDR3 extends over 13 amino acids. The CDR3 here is CASSPGINQPQHF. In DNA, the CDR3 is TGTGCCAGCAGCCCGGGGATTAATCAGCCCCAGCATTTT.

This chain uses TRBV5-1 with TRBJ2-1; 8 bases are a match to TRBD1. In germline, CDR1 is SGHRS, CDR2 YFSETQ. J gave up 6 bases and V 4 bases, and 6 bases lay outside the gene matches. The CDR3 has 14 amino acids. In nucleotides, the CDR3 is TGCGCCAGCAGCCGGGACAGGCAACTCAATGAGCAGTTCTTC. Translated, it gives CASSRDRQLNEQFF. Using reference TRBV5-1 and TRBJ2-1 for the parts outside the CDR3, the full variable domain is KAGVTQTPRYLIKTRGQQVTLSCSPISGHRSVSWYQQTPGQGLQFLFEYFSETQRNKGNFPGRFSGRQFSNSRSEMNVSTLELGDSALYLCASSRDRQLNEQFFGPGTRLTVL.

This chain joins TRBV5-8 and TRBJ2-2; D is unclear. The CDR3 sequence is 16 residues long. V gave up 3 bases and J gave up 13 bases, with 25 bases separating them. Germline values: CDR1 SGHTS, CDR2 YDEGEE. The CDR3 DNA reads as TGTGCCAGCAGCTCCTCAATCGTACTCTATAGTCGTGCGCTGTTTTTT. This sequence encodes CASSSSIVLYSRALFF.

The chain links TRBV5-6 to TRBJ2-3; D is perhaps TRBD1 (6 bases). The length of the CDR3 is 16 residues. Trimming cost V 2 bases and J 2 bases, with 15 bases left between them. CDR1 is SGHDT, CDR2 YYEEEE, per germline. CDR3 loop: CASSFSRGQITDTQYF. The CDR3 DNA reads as TGTGCCAGCAGCTTTTCGCGCGGACAGATCACAGATACGCAGTATTTT.

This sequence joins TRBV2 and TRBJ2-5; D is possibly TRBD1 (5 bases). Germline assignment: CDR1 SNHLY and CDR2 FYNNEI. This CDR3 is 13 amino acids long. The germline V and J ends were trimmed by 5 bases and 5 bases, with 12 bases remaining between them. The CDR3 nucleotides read TGTGCCAGCAGTCCCAGGGCGGCGGAGACCCAGTACTTC. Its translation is CASSPRAAETQYF.

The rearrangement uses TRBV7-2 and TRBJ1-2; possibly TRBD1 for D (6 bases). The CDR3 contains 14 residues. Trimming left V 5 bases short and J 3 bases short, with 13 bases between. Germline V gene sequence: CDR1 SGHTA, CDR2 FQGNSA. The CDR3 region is CASSPGQTYYGYTF. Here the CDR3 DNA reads TGTGCCAGCAGCCCCGGACAGACCTACTATGGCTACACCTTC. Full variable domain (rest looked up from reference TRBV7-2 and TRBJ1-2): GAGVSQSPSNKVTEKGKDVELRCDPISGHTALYWYRQSLGQGLEFLIYFQGNSAPDKSGLPSDRFSAERTGGSVSTLTIQRTQQEDSAVYLCASSPGQTYYGYTFGSGTRLTVV.

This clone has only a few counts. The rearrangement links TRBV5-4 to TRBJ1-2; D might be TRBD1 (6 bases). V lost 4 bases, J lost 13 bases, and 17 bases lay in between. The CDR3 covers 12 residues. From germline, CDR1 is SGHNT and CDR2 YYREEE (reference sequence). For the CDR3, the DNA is TGTGCCAGCAGCCAGCGACAGGAGCAATTCACCTTC. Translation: CASSQRQEQFTF.

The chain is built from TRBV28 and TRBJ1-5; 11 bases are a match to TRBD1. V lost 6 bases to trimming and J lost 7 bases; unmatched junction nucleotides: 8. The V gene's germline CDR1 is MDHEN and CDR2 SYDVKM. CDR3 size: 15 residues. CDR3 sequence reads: CASSSGQGAWQPQHF. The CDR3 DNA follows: TGTGCCAGCAGCTCCGGACAGGGGGCCTGGCAGCCCCAGCATTTT.

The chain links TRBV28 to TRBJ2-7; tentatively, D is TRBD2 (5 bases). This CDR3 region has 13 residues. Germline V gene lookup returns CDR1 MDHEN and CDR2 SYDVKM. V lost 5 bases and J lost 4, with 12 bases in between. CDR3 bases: TGTGCCAGCAGTATAGCGAGTCTATACGAGCAGTACTTC. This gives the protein CASSIASLYEQYF.

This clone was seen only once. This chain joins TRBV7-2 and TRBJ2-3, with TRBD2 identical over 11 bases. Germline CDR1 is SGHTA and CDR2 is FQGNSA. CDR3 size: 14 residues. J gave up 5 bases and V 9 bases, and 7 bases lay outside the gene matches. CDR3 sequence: CASSGRAHVDTQYF. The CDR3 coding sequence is TGTGCCAGTAGCGGGAGGGCCCATGTAGATACGCAGTATTTT. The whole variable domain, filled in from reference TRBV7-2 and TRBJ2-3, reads GAGVSQSPSNKVTEKGKDVELRCDPISGHTALYWYRQSLGQGLEFLIYFQGNSAPDKSGLPSDRFSAERTGGSVSTLTIQRTQQEDSAVYLCASSGRAHVDTQYFGPGTRLTVL.

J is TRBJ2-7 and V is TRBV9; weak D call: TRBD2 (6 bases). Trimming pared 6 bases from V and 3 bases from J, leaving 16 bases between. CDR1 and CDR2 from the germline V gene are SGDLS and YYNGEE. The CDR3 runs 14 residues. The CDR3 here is CASTTGPEGYEQYF. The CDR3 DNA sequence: TGTGCCAGCACCACGGGCCCGGAGGGCTACGAGCAGTACTTC.

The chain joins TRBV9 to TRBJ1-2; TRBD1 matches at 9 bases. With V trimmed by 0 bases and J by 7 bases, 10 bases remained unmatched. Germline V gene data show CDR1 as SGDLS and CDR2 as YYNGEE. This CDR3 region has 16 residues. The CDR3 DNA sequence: TGTGCCAGCAGCGTAGGAGGACAGGGGTCGGGAGGTGGCTACACCTTC. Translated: CASSVGGQGSGGGYTF.

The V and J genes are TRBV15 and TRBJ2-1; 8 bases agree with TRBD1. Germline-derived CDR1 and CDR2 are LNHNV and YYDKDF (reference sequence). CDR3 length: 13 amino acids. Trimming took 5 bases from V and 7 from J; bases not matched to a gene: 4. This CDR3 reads CATSARQGNEQFF. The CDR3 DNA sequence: TGTGCCACCAGCGCCCGACAGGGGAATGAGCAGTTCTTC.

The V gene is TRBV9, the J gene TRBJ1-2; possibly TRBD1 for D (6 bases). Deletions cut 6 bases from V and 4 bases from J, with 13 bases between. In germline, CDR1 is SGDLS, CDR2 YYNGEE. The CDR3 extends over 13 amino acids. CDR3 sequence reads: CASTPQGSYGYTF. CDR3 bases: TGTGCCAGCACCCCTCAGGGGAGCTATGGCTACACCTTC. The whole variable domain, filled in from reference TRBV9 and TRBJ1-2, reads DSGVTQTPKHLITATGQRVTLRCSPRSGDLSVYWYQQSLDQGLQFLIQYYNGEERAKGNILERFSAQQFPDLHSELNLSSLELGDSALYFCASTPQGSYGYTFGSGTRLTVV.

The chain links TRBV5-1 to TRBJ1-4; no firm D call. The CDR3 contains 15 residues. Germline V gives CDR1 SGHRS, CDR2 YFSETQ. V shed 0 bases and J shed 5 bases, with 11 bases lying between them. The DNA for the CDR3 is TGCGCCAGCAGCTTGGGCGACTTAGAAAATGAAAAACTGTTTTTT. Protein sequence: CASSLGDLENEKLFF.

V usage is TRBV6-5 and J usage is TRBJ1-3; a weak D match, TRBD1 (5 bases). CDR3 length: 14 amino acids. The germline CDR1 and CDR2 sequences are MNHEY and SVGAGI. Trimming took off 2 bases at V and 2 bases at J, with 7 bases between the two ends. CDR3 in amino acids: CASSYRGAGNTIYF. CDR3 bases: TGTGCCAGCAGTTACAGGGGTGCTGGAAACACCATATATTTT.

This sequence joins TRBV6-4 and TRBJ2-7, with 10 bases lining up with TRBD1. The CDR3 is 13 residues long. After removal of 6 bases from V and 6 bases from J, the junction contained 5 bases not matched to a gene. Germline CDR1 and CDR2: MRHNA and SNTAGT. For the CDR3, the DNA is TGTGCCAGCAGCCCGGACAGGGGGGGCGAGCAGTACTTC. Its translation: CASSPDRGGEQYF.

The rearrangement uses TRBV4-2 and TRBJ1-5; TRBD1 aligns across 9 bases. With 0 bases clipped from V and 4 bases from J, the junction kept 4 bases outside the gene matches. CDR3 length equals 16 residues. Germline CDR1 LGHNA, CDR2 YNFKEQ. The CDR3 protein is CASSQETGGWNQPQHF. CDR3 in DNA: TGTGCCAGCAGCCAAGAGACAGGGGGTTGGAATCAGCCCCAGCATTTT.

CDR3 sequence (DNA): TGTGCCAGTAGTTCCCAGGTTGTTGGGACCGGGGAGCTGTTTTTT. This sequence encodes CASSSQVVGTGELFF. The chain employs TRBV19 and TRBJ2-2; D unresolved. This CDR3 contains 15 residues. CDR1 and CDR2 from the germline V gene are LNHDA and SQIVND (reference sequence). V dropped 5 bases and J dropped 5 bases, with 15 bases sitting between them.

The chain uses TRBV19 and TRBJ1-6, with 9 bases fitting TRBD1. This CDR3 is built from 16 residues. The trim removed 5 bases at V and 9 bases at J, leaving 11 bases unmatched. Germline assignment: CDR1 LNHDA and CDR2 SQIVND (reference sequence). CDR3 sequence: CASSLTGTGLSSPLHF. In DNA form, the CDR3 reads TGTGCCAGTAGTTTGACCGGGACAGGGCTTAGTTCACCCCTCCACTTT. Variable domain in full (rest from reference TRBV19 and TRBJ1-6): DGGITQSPKYLFRKEGQNVTLSCEQNLNHDAMYWYRQDPGQGLRLIYYSQIVNDFQKGDIAEGYSVSREKKESFPLTVTSAQKNPTAFYLCASSLTGTGLSSPLHFGNGTRLTVT.

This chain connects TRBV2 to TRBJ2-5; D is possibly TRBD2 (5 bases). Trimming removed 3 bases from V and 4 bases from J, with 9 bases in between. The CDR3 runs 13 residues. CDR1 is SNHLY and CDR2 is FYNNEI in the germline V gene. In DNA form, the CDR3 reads TGTGCCAGCAGTGACTTCCGGGGAGAGACCCAGTACTTC. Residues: CASSDFRGETQYF.

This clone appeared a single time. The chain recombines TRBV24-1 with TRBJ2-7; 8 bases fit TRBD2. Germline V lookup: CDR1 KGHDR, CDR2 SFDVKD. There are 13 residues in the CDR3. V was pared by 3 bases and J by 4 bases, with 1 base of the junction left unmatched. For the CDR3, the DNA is TGTGCCACCAGTGATGCTAGCGGGTACGAGCAGTACTTC. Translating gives CATSDASGYEQYF.